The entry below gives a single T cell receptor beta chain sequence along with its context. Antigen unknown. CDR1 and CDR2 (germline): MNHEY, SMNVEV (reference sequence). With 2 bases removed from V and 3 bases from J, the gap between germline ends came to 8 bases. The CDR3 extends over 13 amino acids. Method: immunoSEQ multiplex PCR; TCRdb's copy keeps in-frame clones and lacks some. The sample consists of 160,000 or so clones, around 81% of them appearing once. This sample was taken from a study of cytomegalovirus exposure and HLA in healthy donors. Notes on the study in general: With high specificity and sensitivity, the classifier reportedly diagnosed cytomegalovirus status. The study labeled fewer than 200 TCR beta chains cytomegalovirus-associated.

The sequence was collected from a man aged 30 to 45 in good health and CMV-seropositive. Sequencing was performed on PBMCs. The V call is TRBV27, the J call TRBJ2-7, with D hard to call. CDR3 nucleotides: TGTGCCAGCAGTTTAAACAGTTACTACGAGCAGTACTTC. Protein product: CASSLNSYYEQYF.